This TCR beta chain was recovered during a study of PD-L1 blockade in urothelial cancer. Study details: Prior chemotherapy regimens per patient numbered 0 to 3. It was at 3 weeks (second dose) and 6 weeks after treatment start that blood was analyzed. Blood gave a median about 150,000 T cells.

V was clipped by 0 bases and J by 2 bases, with 8 bases between them. The CDR3 has 15 residues. The V gene's germline CDR1 is SGHRS and CDR2 YFSETQ. Data came from immunoSEQ multiplex PCR; TCRdb stores just in-frame clones and leaves some out. Here the sample spans some 80,000 clones, roughly 90% being singletons. Each patient's cancer was a locally advanced or metastatic urothelial carcinoma. This chain joins TRBV5-1 and TRBJ2-2, with a weak D call TRBD2 (6 bases). This sequence originates from a woman in her 70s with urothelial cancer. The source was PBMCs, collected around atezolizumab (anti-PD-L1) treatment. CDR3 region: CASSLDGLNTGELFF. The CDR3 coding sequence is TGCGCCAGCAGCTTGGATGGACTAAACACCGGGGAGCTGTTTTTT.